The rows below give T cell receptor beta chains drawn from one sample of a study of cytomegalovirus exposure and HLA in healthy donors. The data were produced by immunoSEQ multiplex PCR, yet TCRdb's version contains in-frame clones alone and is incomplete. The table includes some 150,000 clones, roughly 80% detected once. Input material: PBMCs. The receptors shown here come from a woman between 18 and 30 years old in good health and CMV-seronegative. Both conserved end residues are part of each CDR3. The order of the fields is V gene, J gene, D gene, clone size, CDR3 DNA, CDR3 protein. A D gene is named only where the DNA matches it firmly. A clone size is listed for some rows: how often the clone was seen (once, few, many), or a class if it is expanded.

V gene: TRBV5-1; J gene: TRBJ1-2; D gene: TRBD1; clone size: NA; CDR3 DNA: TGCGCCAGCAGCTTGGGGGACAGGAACTATGGCTACACCTTC; CDR3 protein: CASSLGDRNYGYTF
V gene: TRBV7-9; J gene: TRBJ1-1; D gene: TRBD1; clone size: few; CDR3 DNA: TGTGCCAGCAGCCCCCGACAGGGCAACACTGAAGCTTTCTTT; CDR3 protein: CASSPRQGNTEAFF
V gene: TRBV28; J gene: TRBJ1-5; D gene: NA; clone size: NA; CDR3 DNA: TGTGCCAGCAGTTTGTACAGGTCCTATCAGCCCCAGCATTTT; CDR3 protein: CASSLYRSYQPQHF
V gene: TRBV5-1; J gene: TRBJ2-7; D gene: TRBD1; clone size: NA; CDR3 DNA: TGCGCCAGCAGCTGGGGACAGGGGGAGTCCTACGAGCAGTACTTC; CDR3 protein: CASSWGQGESYEQYF
V gene: TRBV30; J gene: TRBJ2-3; D gene: TRBD2; clone size: NA; CDR3 DNA: TGTGACTCGACTAGCGCGCCCACAGATACGCAGTATTTT; CDR3 protein: CDSTSAPTDTQYF
V gene: TRBV28; J gene: TRBJ2-1; D gene: NA; clone size: NA; CDR3 DNA: TGTGCCAGCAGTTTGGGCGGGACCCGTTACAATGAGCAGTTCTTC; CDR3 protein: CASSLGGTRYNEQFF
V gene: TRBV29-1; J gene: TRBJ2-1; D gene: NA; clone size: NA; CDR3 DNA: TGCAGCGTTGGGCTTATTTCCTACAATGAGCAGTTCTTC; CDR3 protein: CSVGLISYNEQFF
V gene: TRBV5-4; J gene: TRBJ1-4; D gene: TRBD1; clone size: NA; CDR3 DNA: TGTGCCAGCAGCAGCACAGGGGGCGCAGGTGAAAAACTGTTTTTT; CDR3 protein: CASSSTGGAGEKLFF
V gene: TRBV7-9; J gene: TRBJ2-3; D gene: TRBD1; clone size: NA; CDR3 DNA: TGTGCCAGCAGCTACGGACAGGGAGGTCCACCGCAGTATTTT; CDR3 protein: CASSYGQGGPPQYF
V gene: TRBV15; J gene: TRBJ2-3; D gene: TRBD2; clone size: NA; CDR3 DNA: TGTGCCACCAGCAGAGATAAGACTAGCGCAGATACGCAGTATTTT; CDR3 protein: CATSRDKTSADTQYF
V gene: TRBV7-9; J gene: TRBJ2-1; D gene: NA; clone size: few; CDR3 DNA: TGTGCCAGCACCCGGGATGCGGTTAGCTCCTACAATGAGCAGTTCTTC; CDR3 protein: CASTRDAVSSYNEQFF
V gene: TRBV11-2; J gene: TRBJ2-2; D gene: TRBD2; clone size: NA; CDR3 DNA: TGTGCCAGCAGCCGGGAGGGACTAGCGGGACCAAACACCGGGGAGCTGTTTTTT; CDR3 protein: CASSREGLAGPNTGELFF
V gene: TRBV27; J gene: TRBJ1-4; D gene: NA; clone size: NA; CDR3 DNA: TGTGCCACCGGTACCTTGACAGGCCGTGAAAAACTGTTTTTT; CDR3 protein: CATGTLTGREKLFF
V gene: TRBV10-1; J gene: TRBJ1-2; D gene: TRBD1; clone size: NA; CDR3 DNA: TGCGCCAGCAGTGCCGGAACAGGGGAATATGGCTACACCTTC; CDR3 protein: CASSAGTGEYGYTF
V gene: TRBV7-9; J gene: TRBJ2-2; D gene: TRBD1; clone size: NA; CDR3 DNA: TGTGCCAGCAGCCACACGAACCGACAGGGCGGCACCGGGGAGCTGTTTTTT; CDR3 protein: CASSHTNRQGGTGELFF
V gene: TRBV6-5; J gene: TRBJ2-7; D gene: TRBD2; clone size: NA; CDR3 DNA: TGTGCCAGCAGGACTAGCGGGAGTTACGAGCAGTACTTC; CDR3 protein: CASRTSGSYEQYF
V gene: TRBV11-2; J gene: TRBJ1-5; D gene: TRBD1; clone size: NA; CDR3 DNA: TGTGCCAGCAGCACGACAGGGGATCAGCCCCAGCATTTT; CDR3 protein: CASSTTGDQPQHF
V gene: TRBV11-3; J gene: TRBJ2-3; D gene: NA; clone size: NA; CDR3 DNA: TGTGCCAGCAGCTTAGAGGGGGACTCCAGCCTTTTTGCGGATACGCAGTATTTT; CDR3 protein: CASSLEGDSSLFADTQYF
V gene: TRBV14; J gene: TRBJ2-7; D gene: TRBD1; clone size: NA; CDR3 DNA: TGTGCCAGCAGCCCCCGCCGCGACAGGGGGCGTAACGAGCAGTACTTC; CDR3 protein: CASSPRRDRGRNEQYF
V gene: TRBV19; J gene: TRBJ1-5; D gene: NA; clone size: NA; CDR3 DNA: TGTGCCAGTATGACCGGGTTGGCCTCTAATCAGCCCCAGCATTTT; CDR3 protein: CASMTGLASNQPQHF
V gene: TRBV30; J gene: TRBJ2-1; D gene: NA; clone size: NA; CDR3 DNA: TGTGCCTGGAGTCCTCTAGCTTATGAGCAGTTCTTC; CDR3 protein: CAWSPLAYEQFF
V gene: TRBV27; J gene: TRBJ2-7; D gene: TRBD2; clone size: NA; CDR3 DNA: TGTGCCAGCAGTCCCTCACTAGCGGGCTCCTACGAGCAGTACTTC; CDR3 protein: CASSPSLAGSYEQYF
V gene: TRBV9; J gene: TRBJ2-3; D gene: NA; clone size: NA; CDR3 DNA: TGTGCCAGCAGCGCCGGGACAACTAGCACAGATACGCAGTATTTT; CDR3 protein: CASSAGTTSTDTQYF
V gene: TRBV23-1; J gene: TRBJ2-7; D gene: NA; clone size: NA; CDR3 DNA: TGCGCCAGCAGTCAGCTGAGGAGGGAGCAGTACTTC; CDR3 protein: CASSQLRREQYF
V gene: TRBV6-1; J gene: TRBJ1-5; D gene: NA; clone size: NA; CDR3 DNA: TGTGCCAGCAGTGAAGTGCACAGGGCGGGCAATCAGCCCCAGCATTTT; CDR3 protein: CASSEVHRAGNQPQHF
V gene: TRBV2; J gene: TRBJ1-2; D gene: NA; clone size: NA; CDR3 DNA: TGTGCCAGCAGTTGGAATGACAGGACCTATGGCTACACCTTC; CDR3 protein: CASSWNDRTYGYTF
V gene: TRBV6-1; J gene: TRBJ1-1; D gene: TRBD1; clone size: NA; CDR3 DNA: TGTGCCAGCAGTGCCGGGACAGCCTGGAACACTGAAGCTTTCTTT; CDR3 protein: CASSAGTAWNTEAFF
V gene: TRBV28; J gene: TRBJ2-2; D gene: NA; clone size: NA; CDR3 DNA: TGTGCCAGCAGTTTATGGGGGAGAGGGAACACCGGGGAGCTGTTTTTT; CDR3 protein: CASSLWGRGNTGELFF
V gene: TRBV7-3; J gene: TRBJ2-1; D gene: TRBD2; clone size: NA; CDR3 DNA: TGTGCCAGCAGCTCGCCGGGACTACCCCCCAATGAGCAGTTCTTC; CDR3 protein: CASSSPGLPPNEQFF
V gene: TRBV13; J gene: TRBJ1-2; D gene: NA; clone size: NA; CDR3 DNA: TGTGCCAGCAGTCGAATCACAGACCGTGGCTACACCTTC; CDR3 protein: CASSRITDRGYTF
V gene: TRBV4-1; J gene: TRBJ1-1; D gene: NA; clone size: NA; CDR3 DNA: TGCGCCAGCAGCCAAGATGAGGCAGGAGGTTGGATGAACACTGAAGCTTTCTTT; CDR3 protein: CASSQDEAGGWMNTEAFF
V gene: TRBV11-3; J gene: TRBJ2-3; D gene: TRBD2; clone size: NA; CDR3 DNA: TGTGCCAGCAGCTTCGAGGCGGGAGTCACAGATACGCAGTATTTT; CDR3 protein: CASSFEAGVTDTQYF
V gene: TRBV6-4; J gene: TRBJ2-3; D gene: NA; clone size: NA; CDR3 DNA: TGTGCCAGCCTCAATGTTGGGGGACTCACAGATACGCAGTATTTT; CDR3 protein: CASLNVGGLTDTQYF
V gene: TRBV11-2; J gene: TRBJ2-6; D gene: NA; clone size: NA; CDR3 DNA: TGTGCCAGCAGCAGCGTACGTGTGTTAGTCTCTGGGGCCAACGTCCTGACTTTC; CDR3 protein: CASSSVRVLVSGANVLTF
V gene: TRBV7-3; J gene: TRBJ2-3; D gene: NA; clone size: NA; CDR3 DNA: TGTGCCAGCAGCTTATCTAGCGGCACAGATACGCAGTATTTT; CDR3 protein: CASSLSSGTDTQYF
V gene: TRBV7-8; J gene: TRBJ2-1; D gene: TRBD2; clone size: NA; CDR3 DNA: TGTGCCAGCAGTCTAAGCGGCAGGAGCGGGATTAATGAGCAGTTCTTC; CDR3 protein: CASSLSGRSGINEQFF
V gene: TRBV6-1; J gene: TRBJ1-5; D gene: TRBD1; clone size: NA; CDR3 DNA: TGTGCCAGCAGTGAAGCGAGGGGGCGCAATCAGCCCCAGCATTTT; CDR3 protein: CASSEARGRNQPQHF
V gene: TRBV19; J gene: TRBJ1-5; D gene: NA; clone size: NA; CDR3 DNA: TGTGCCAGTGCGGCGGGGGATCAGCCCCAGCATTTT; CDR3 protein: CASAAGDQPQHF
V gene: TRBV6-6; J gene: TRBJ1-4; D gene: NA; clone size: once; CDR3 DNA: TGTGCCAGCAGGAACAACCCGATTGAAAAACTGTTTTTT; CDR3 protein: CASRNNPIEKLFF
V gene: TRBV7-3; J gene: TRBJ2-2; D gene: NA; clone size: NA; CDR3 DNA: TGTGCCAGCAGCGAAACCCGATCCCGGGACTTAAAGAACACCGGGGAGCTGTTTTTT; CDR3 protein: CASSETRSRDLKNTGELFF
V gene: TRBV15; J gene: TRBJ2-7; D gene: TRBD2; clone size: NA; CDR3 DNA: TGTGCCACCAGCAGAGATCCCGTGGGGGGGGTTGGAGAGCAGTACTTC; CDR3 protein: CATSRDPVGGVGEQYF
V gene: TRBV5-1; J gene: TRBJ2-4; D gene: TRBD2; clone size: NA; CDR3 DNA: TGCGCCAGCAGCCCAGATCTAGCGGGAGCAAACCTTCAGTACTTC; CDR3 protein: CASSPDLAGANLQYF
V gene: TRBV11-2; J gene: TRBJ2-7; D gene: NA; clone size: NA; CDR3 DNA: TGTGCCAGCAACCAGAGAGGGTGGGGCTACGAGCAGTACTTC; CDR3 protein: CASNQRGWGYEQYF
V gene: TRBV7-8; J gene: TRBJ1-5; D gene: TRBD1; clone size: NA; CDR3 DNA: TGTGCCAGCAGTCCAGGGGGATGGCCCCAGCATTTT; CDR3 protein: CASSPGGWPQHF
V gene: TRBV28; J gene: TRBJ1-2; D gene: NA; clone size: NA; CDR3 DNA: TGTGCCAGCAGCCCTGCGGGCTATGGCTACACCTTC; CDR3 protein: CASSPAGYGYTF
V gene: TRBV14; J gene: TRBJ2-4; D gene: TRBD2; clone size: few; CDR3 DNA: TGTGCCAGCAGCCTAGGACAGGCGACTAGCGGGAAACTAGCCAAAAACATTCAGTACTTC; CDR3 protein: CASSLGQATSGKLAKNIQYF
V gene: TRBV28; J gene: TRBJ1-1; D gene: TRBD1; clone size: NA; CDR3 DNA: TGTGCCAGCCGGCCCCTAACAGGGGCCAGGACTGAAGCTTTCTTT; CDR3 protein: CASRPLTGARTEAFF
V gene: TRBV28; J gene: TRBJ2-7; D gene: TRBD2; clone size: NA; CDR3 DNA: TGTGCCAGCTGCGAAGGACTAGCGGGAGTAAGACTGAGAGGGTACGAGCAGTACTTC; CDR3 protein: CASCEGLAGVRLRGYEQYF
V gene: TRBV28; J gene: TRBJ2-2; D gene: NA; clone size: NA; CDR3 DNA: TGTGCCAGCAGTGGCCTGGGACAGAACACCGGGGAGCTGTTTTTT; CDR3 protein: CASSGLGQNTGELFF
V gene: TRBV27; J gene: TRBJ2-1; D gene: TRBD2; clone size: NA; CDR3 DNA: TGTGCCAGCAGTAATAGGCGGGCTAGCGGGAGAAATGAGCAGTTCTTC; CDR3 protein: CASSNRRASGRNEQFF
V gene: TRBV5-1; J gene: TRBJ2-1; D gene: TRBD2; clone size: NA; CDR3 DNA: TGCGCCAGCAGCTCGCTACCGGGACTAGCGGGTTTTAATGAGCAGTTCTTC; CDR3 protein: CASSSLPGLAGFNEQFF
V gene: TRBV6-4; J gene: TRBJ2-1; D gene: TRBD2; clone size: NA; CDR3 DNA: TGTGCCAGCAGTGTGGGACTAGCGGGAGGAGGGACTGAGCAGTTCTTC; CDR3 protein: CASSVGLAGGGTEQFF
V gene: TRBV7-2; J gene: TRBJ2-4; D gene: NA; clone size: NA; CDR3 DNA: TGTGCCAGCAGCTTACTCCATGGCTACATTCAGTACTTC; CDR3 protein: CASSLLHGYIQYF
V gene: TRBV7-9; J gene: TRBJ2-1; D gene: TRBD2; clone size: NA; CDR3 DNA: TGTGCCAGCAGCACCAGACTAGCGGGGCCGAGGGGTGAGCAGTTCTTC; CDR3 protein: CASSTRLAGPRGEQFF
V gene: TRBV2; J gene: TRBJ2-5; D gene: TRBD1; clone size: NA; CDR3 DNA: TGTGCCAGCAGTGACCAGACAGGGGCTGAGACCCAGTACTTC; CDR3 protein: CASSDQTGAETQYF
V gene: TRBV19; J gene: TRBJ2-7; D gene: NA; clone size: NA; CDR3 DNA: TGTGCCAGTAGGGCCACTGCGGACTCCCGCGAGCAGTACTTC; CDR3 protein: CASRATADSREQYF
V gene: TRBV6-6; J gene: TRBJ1-2; D gene: NA; clone size: NA; CDR3 DNA: TGTGCCAGCAGCTACGGAATAGGAGAGGGCTATGGCTACACCTTC; CDR3 protein: CASSYGIGEGYGYTF
V gene: TRBV27; J gene: TRBJ1-6; D gene: NA; clone size: NA; CDR3 DNA: TGTGCCAGCAGTTTAAACCCGACAGCTAATTCACCCCTCCACTTT; CDR3 protein: CASSLNPTANSPLHF
V gene: TRBV6-5; J gene: TRBJ1-2; D gene: NA; clone size: NA; CDR3 DNA: TGTGCCAGCAGTTACTCTCCGGGGGGCTACTATGGCTACACCTTC; CDR3 protein: CASSYSPGGYYGYTF
V gene: TRBV11-1; J gene: TRBJ1-2; D gene: NA; clone size: NA; CDR3 DNA: TGTGCCAGCAGCTTAGAGGGGGAGTTCAACTATGGCTACACCTTC; CDR3 protein: CASSLEGEFNYGYTF